This T cell receptor beta chain was recovered during a study of metastatic and nonmetastatic thyroid tumors. As for the study in general: The study looked at repertoires side by side in blood and in tumor or nodule tissue from malignant and benign thyroid patients. The study, taken as a whole, reports: Reported TCR beta diversity, measured in blood and tumor, was significantly higher for malignant thyroid tumors than for benign nodules.

Authors' methods: It was from CDR3 differences across clinicopathological groups that a distant-metastasis classifier for papillary thyroid cancer was built. MiXCR reprocessed the PCR reads for TCRdb. The V and J calls were determined by TCRdb, not by the authors. Here the sample spans nearly 35,000 clones, around a sixth being singletons. The CDR3 contains 15 residues. The germline CDR1 and CDR2 sequences are MDHEN and SYDVKM. Trimming took off 8 bases at V and 5 bases at J, with 21 bases between the two ends. Each patient came to thyroid surgery without any prior treatment (of any kind). With regard to this clone: What it binds is unknown.

Sequenced: blood. The J gene is TRBJ1-1, the V gene TRBV28, with D maybe TRBD1 (6 bases). This receptor was obtained from a female donor with papillary thyroid cancer or a benign thyroid nodule (not recorded which). Some clones in this sample may be carry-over from other donors' samples. CDR3 in amino acids: CASDGPGTCLTEAFF. The CDR3 nucleotides read TGTGCCAGCGATGGCCCGGGGACATGTTTAACTGAAGCTTTCTTT.